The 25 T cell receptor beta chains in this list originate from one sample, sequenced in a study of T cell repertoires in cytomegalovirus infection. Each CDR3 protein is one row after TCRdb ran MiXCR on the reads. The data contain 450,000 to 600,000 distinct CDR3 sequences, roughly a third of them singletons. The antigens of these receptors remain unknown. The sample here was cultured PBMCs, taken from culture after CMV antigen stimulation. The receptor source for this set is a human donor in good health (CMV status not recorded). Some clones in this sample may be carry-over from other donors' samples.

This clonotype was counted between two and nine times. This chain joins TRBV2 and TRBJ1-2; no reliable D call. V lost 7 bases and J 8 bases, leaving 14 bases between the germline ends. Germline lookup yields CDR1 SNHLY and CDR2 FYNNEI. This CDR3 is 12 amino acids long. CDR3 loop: CASTAISDGYTF. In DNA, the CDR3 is TGTGCCAGCACCGCAATCTCGGACGGCTACACCTTC.

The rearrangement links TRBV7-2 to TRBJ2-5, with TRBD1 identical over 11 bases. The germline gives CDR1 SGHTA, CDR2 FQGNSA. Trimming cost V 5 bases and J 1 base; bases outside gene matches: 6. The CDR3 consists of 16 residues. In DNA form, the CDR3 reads TGTGCCAGCAGCACATCCGGGACAGGGGGCCAAGAGACCCAGTACTTC. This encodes CASSTSGTGGQETQYF.

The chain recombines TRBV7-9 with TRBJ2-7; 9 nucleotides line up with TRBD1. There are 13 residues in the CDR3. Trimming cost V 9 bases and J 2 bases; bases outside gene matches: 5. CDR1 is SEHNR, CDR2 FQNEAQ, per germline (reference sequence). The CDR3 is CASDRGDTYEQYF. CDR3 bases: TGTGCCAGTGACAGGGGGGACACCTACGAGCAGTACTTC.

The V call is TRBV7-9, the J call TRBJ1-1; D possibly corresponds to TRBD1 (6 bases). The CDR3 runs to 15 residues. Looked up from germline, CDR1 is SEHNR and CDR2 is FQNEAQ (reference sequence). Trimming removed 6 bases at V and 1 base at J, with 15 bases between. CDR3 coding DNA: TGTGCCAGCAGTCGTCGACAGGCTCAGAACACTGAAGCTTTCTTT. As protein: CASSRRQAQNTEAFF.

CDR3 residues: CASSLPQTYNEQFF. The CDR3 nucleotides read TGTGCCAGCAGCTTACCGCAGACCTACAATGAGCAGTTCTTC. V gene TRBV7-2 combines with J gene TRBJ2-1; no clear D gene. This CDR3 region has 14 residues. From germline, CDR1 is SGHTA and CDR2 FQGNSA. V was pared by 2 bases and J by 2 bases, with 7 bases between.

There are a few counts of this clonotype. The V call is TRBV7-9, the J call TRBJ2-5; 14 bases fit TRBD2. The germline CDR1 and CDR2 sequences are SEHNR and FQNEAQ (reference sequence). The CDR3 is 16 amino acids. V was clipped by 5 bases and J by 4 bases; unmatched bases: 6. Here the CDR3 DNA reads TGTGCCAGCAGCCTCGGGACTAGCGGGAGCGGAGAGACCCAGTACTTC. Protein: CASSLGTSGSGETQYF.

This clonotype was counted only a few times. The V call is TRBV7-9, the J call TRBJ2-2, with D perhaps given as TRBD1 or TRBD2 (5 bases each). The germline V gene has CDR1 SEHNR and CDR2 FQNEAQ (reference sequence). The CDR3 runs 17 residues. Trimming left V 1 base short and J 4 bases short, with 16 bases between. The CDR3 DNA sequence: TGTGCCAGCAGCTTAGGCGTCGGGGCAGCATTCACCGGGGAGCTGTTTTTT. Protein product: CASSLGVGAAFTGELFF. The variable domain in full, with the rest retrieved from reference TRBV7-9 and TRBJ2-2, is DTGVSQNPRHKITKRGQNVTFRCDPISEHNRLYWYRQTLGQGPEFLTYFQNEAQLEKSRLLSDRFSAERPKGSFSTLEIQRTEQGDSAMYLCASSLGVGAAFTGELFFGEGSRLTVL.

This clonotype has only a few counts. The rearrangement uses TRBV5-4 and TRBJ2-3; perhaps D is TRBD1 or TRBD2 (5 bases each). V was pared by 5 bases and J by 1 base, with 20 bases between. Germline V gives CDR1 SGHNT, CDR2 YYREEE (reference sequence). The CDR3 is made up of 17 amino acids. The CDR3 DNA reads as TGTGCCAGCAGTTTCCGGGGCAGGTCGATTCGCACAGATACGCAGTATTTT. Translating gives CASSFRGRSIRTDTQYF.

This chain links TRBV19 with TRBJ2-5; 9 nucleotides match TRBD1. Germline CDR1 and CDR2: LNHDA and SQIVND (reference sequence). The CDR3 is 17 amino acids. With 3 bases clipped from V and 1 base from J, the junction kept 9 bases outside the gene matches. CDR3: CASSISTTGGIQETQYF. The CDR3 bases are TGTGCCAGTAGTATTTCGACGACAGGGGGGATCCAAGAGACCCAGTACTTC.

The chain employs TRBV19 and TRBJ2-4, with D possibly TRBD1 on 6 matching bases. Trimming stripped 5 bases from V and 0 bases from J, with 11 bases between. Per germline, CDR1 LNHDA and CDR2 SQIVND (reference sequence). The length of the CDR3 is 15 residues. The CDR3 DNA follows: TGTGCCAGTAGTCTGACAGGACTAGCCAAAAACATTCAGTACTTC. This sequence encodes CASSLTGLAKNIQYF.

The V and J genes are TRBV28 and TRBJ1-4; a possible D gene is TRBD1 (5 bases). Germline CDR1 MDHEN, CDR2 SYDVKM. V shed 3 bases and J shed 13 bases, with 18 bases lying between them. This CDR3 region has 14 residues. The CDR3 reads CASSFGLGARGLFF. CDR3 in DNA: TGTGCCAGCAGTTTCGGCCTCGGGGCACGGGGACTGTTTTTT.

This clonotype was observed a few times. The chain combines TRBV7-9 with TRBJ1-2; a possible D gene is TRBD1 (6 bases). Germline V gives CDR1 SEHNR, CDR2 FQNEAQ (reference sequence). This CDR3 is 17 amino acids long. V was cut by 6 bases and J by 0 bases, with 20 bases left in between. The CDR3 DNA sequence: TGTGCCAGCAGTTATCCGACAGGCTCTGCGTCTAACTATGGCTACACCTTC. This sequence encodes CASSYPTGSASNYGYTF.

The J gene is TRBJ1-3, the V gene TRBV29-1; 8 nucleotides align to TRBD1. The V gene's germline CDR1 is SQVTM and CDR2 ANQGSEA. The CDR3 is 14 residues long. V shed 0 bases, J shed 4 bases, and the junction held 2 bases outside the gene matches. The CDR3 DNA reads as TGCAGCGTTGAAGATTGGGACAGGGGAAACACCATATATTTT. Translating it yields CSVEDWDRGNTIYF. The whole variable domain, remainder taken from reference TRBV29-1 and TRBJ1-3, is SAVISQKPSRDICQRGTSLTIQCQVDSQVTMMFWYRQQPGQSLTLIATANQGSEATYESGFVIDKFPISRPNLTFSTLTVSNMSPEDSSIYLCSVEDWDRGNTIYFGEGSWLTVV.

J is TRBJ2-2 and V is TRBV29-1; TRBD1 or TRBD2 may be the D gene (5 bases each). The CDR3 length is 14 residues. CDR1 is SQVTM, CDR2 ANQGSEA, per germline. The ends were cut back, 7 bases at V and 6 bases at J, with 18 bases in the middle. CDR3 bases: TGCAGCGGGAAGATCGGGACGAAGGCCGGGGAGCTGTTTTTT. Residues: CSGKIGTKAGELFF.

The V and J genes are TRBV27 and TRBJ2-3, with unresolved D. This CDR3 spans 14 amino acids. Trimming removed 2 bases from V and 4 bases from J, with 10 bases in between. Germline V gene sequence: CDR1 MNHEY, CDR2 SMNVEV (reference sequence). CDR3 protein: CASSLGIPSDTQYF. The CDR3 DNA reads TGTGCCAGCAGTTTAGGGATACCGTCAGATACGCAGTATTTT.

CDR3 sequence (DNA): TGTGCCAGCAGTTTAAGGGGGACAGGGGGCCGAGGGTACGGGGAGCTGTTTTTT. This codes for CASSLRGTGGRGYGELFF. The rearrangement joins TRBV27 to TRBJ2-2, with TRBD1 matching 12 bases. Germline CDR1 reads MNHEY; CDR2 reads SMNVEV (reference sequence). V lost 2 bases, J lost 7 bases, and 11 bases stayed unmatched. CDR3 length: 18 residues.

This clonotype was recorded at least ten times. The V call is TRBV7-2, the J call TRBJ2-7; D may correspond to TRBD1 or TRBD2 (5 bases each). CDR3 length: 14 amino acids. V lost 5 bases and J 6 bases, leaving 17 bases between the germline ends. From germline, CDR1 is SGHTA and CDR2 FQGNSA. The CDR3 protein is CASSPGTKTREQYF. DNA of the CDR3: TGTGCCAGCAGCCCCGGGACGAAAACCCGCGAGCAGTACTTC.

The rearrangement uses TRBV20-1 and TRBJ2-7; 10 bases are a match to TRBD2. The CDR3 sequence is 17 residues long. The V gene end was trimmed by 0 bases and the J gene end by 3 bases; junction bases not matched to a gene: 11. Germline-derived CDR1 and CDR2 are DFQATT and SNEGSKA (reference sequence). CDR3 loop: CSARDRASGRFSYEQYF. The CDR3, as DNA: TGCAGTGCTAGAGATAGGGCTAGCGGGAGATTTAGCTACGAGCAGTACTTC.

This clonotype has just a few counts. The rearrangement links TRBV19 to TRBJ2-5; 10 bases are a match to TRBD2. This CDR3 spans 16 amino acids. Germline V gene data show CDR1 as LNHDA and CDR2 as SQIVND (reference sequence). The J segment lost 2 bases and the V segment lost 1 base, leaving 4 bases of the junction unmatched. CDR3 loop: CASSIVIAGGQETQYF. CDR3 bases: TGTGCCAGTAGTATAGTCATAGCGGGAGGACAAGAGACCCAGTACTTC.

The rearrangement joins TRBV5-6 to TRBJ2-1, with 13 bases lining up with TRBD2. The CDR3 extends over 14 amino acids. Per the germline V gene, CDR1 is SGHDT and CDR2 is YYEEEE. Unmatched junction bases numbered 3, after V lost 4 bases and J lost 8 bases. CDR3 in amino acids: CASSQGLAGDEQFF. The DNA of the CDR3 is TGTGCCAGCAGCCAAGGACTAGCGGGAGATGAGCAGTTCTTC.

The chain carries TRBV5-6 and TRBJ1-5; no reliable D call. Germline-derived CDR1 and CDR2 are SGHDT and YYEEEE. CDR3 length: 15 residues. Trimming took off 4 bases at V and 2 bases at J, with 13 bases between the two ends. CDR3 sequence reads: CASSAQDGRNQPQHF. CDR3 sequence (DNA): TGTGCCAGCAGCGCCCAGGACGGGCGCAATCAGCCCCAGCATTTT.

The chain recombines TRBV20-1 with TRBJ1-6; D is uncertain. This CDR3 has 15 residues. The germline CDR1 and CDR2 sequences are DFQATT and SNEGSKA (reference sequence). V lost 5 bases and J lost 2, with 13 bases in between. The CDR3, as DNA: TGCAGTGCTCCGGGTTCAGAGGCCTATAATTCACCCCTCCACTTT. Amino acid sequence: CSAPGSEAYNSPLHF.

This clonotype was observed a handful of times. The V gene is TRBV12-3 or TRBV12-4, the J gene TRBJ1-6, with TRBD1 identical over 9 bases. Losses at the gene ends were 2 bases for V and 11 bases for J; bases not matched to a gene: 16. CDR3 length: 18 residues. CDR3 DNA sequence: TGTGCCAGCAGTTTAAGCGCTAGTCCCGGACAGGGGAATCCACCCCTCCACTTT. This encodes CASSLSASPGQGNPPLHF.

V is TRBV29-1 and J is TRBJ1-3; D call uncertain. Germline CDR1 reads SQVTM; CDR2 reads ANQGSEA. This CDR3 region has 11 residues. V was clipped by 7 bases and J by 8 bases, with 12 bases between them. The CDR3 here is CSAERVDTIYF. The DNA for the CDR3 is TGCAGCGCCGAAAGGGTCGACACCATATATTTT.

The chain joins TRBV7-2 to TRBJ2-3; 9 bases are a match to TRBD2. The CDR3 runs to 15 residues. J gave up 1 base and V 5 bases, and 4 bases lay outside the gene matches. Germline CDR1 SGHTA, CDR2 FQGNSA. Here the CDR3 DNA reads TGTGCCAGCAGCCGGTGGACTAGCGGCACAGATACGCAGTATTTT. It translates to CASSRWTSGTDTQYF.